One and the same sample provided the 26 T cell receptor beta chains below, sequenced in a study of CD8+ T cells in alopecia areata. Treatment: oral pan-JAK inhibitor, 5-10 mg twice daily. The authors extracted RNA and reverse transcribed it into cDNA as the sequencing template. Method: immunoSEQ multiplex PCR; TCRdb's copy keeps in-frame clones and lacks some. The table records under 350,000 clones, about 62% of them present only once. The material sequenced was CD4+ T cells sorted from blood, taken at week 24, from a patient treated with tofacitinib. These receptor sequences come from a human donor with alopecia areata.

The chain joins TRBV25-1 to TRBJ2-7; the match to TRBD2 covers 7 bases. The CDR3 contains 15 residues. The J segment lost 3 bases and the V segment lost 6 bases, leaving 11 bases of the junction unmatched. The V gene's germline CDR1 is MGHDK and CDR2 SYGVNS. The DNA of the CDR3 is TGTGCCAGCAGACAATCCAGGGAGGGCGGCTACGAGCAGTACTTC. It yields the protein CASRQSREGGYEQYF.

This clone has just a few counts. The rearrangement joins TRBV7-9 to TRBJ1-2, with D maybe TRBD1 (5 bases). V was trimmed by 4 bases and J by 4 bases, leaving 13 bases between them. This CDR3 is 14 amino acids long. Germline CDR1 reads SEHNR; CDR2 reads FQNEAQ (reference sequence). CDR3 bases: TGTGCCAGCAGCTCCCGGGACGGGCTCTATGGCTACACCTTC. Its protein is CASSSRDGLYGYTF.

This clone was counted only a few times. This chain connects TRBV28 to TRBJ1-4; D not certain. V was cut by 5 bases and J by 11 bases, with 6 bases left in between. The germline CDR1 and CDR2 sequences are MDHEN and SYDVKM. The CDR3 contains 10 residues. CDR3 residues: CASSRVKLFF. CDR3 nucleotide sequence: TGTGCCAGCAGTAGGGTGAAACTGTTTTTT.

The V gene is TRBV5-1, the J gene TRBJ2-1; D is perhaps TRBD1 (5 bases). This CDR3 is 15 amino acids long. Per the germline V gene, CDR1 is SGHRS and CDR2 is YFSETQ. V was clipped by 0 bases and J by 5 bases, with 12 bases between them. The DNA for the CDR3 is TGCGCCAGCAGCTTGGCCCTTGGGGCCAACAATGAGCAGTTCTTC. Amino acid sequence: CASSLALGANNEQFF.

Details on this clone: The sample has other DNA sequences that encode this CDR3 too. The chain joins TRBV20-1 to TRBJ2-3; D not resolved. The germline gives CDR1 DFQATT, CDR2 SNEGSKA (reference sequence). Trimming took 3 bases from V and 2 from J, leaving 3 bases between them. There are 11 residues in the CDR3. The CDR3 region has the DNA TGCAGTGCTAGCTCCACAGATACGCAGTATTTT. Protein sequence: CSASSTDTQYF.

This chain uses TRBV29-1 with TRBJ1-2; D is ambiguous. Germline CDR1 SQVTM, CDR2 ANQGSEA. Trimming took off 4 bases at V and 2 bases at J, with 11 bases between the two ends. The CDR3 is 13 amino acids. As DNA, the CDR3 is TGCAGCGTTGGTGCAGGCCTAAACTATGGCTACACCTTC. Translation gives CSVGAGLNYGYTF. The full variable domain, with the rest looked up from reference TRBV29-1 and TRBJ1-2, is SAVISQKPSRDICQRGTSLTIQCQVDSQVTMMFWYRQQPGQSLTLIATANQGSEATYESGFVIDKFPISRPNLTFSTLTVSNMSPEDSSIYLCSVGAGLNYGYTFGSGTRLTVV.

This clone was detected only a few times. The V and J genes are TRBV6-6 and TRBJ2-3; 9 bases align to TRBD1. The CDR3 is 14 residues long. Trimming took 7 bases from V and 1 from J; bases not matched to a gene: 3. Germline V gene sequence: CDR1 MNHNY, CDR2 SVGAGI (reference sequence). CDR3 sequence: CASTRDRGTDTQYF. CDR3 in DNA: TGTGCCAGCACCCGGGACAGGGGCACAGATACGCAGTATTTT.

This clone was observed a handful of times. V is TRBV6-5 and J is TRBJ1-6; 10 nucleotides match TRBD1. Germline CDR1 is MNHEY and CDR2 is SVGAGI. V shed 0 bases, J shed 8 bases, and the junction held 4 bases outside the gene matches. The CDR3 covers 16 residues. DNA for the CDR3: TGTGCCAGCAGTTACTCGGGCGGGACAGGGGATTCACCCCTCCACTTT. It encodes CASSYSGGTGDSPLHF.

This clone was observed once. CDR3 sequence reads: CASRTPGEDYGYTF. In nucleotides, the CDR3 is TGTGCCAGCAGGACCCCAGGAGAGGACTATGGCTACACCTTC. The rearrangement joins TRBV6-5 to TRBJ1-2; no clear D. The germline V gene encodes CDR1 MNHEY and CDR2 SVGAGI. The V gene lost 6 bases and the J gene lost 3 bases, with 14 bases spanning the gap. The CDR3 is made up of 14 amino acids.

The chain couples TRBV18 to TRBJ2-7, with D maybe TRBD2 (6 bases). Trimming left V 1 base short and J 4 bases short, with 8 bases between. Per germline, CDR1 KGHSH and CDR2 LQKENI. There are 13 residues in the CDR3. Written as DNA, the CDR3 is TGTGCCAGCTCACCACTGCGGGAATACGAGCAGTACTTC. As protein: CASSPLREYEQYF.

The chain links TRBV29-1 to TRBJ2-1; 11 bases map to TRBD1. This CDR3 is 13 amino acids long. Trimming removed 6 bases from V and 9 bases from J; junction bases left unmatched: 7. CDR1 SQVTM and CDR2 ANQGSEA come from the germline V gene. The CDR3 sequence is CSVDRTGGSEQFF. The CDR3 DNA reads as TGCAGCGTCGATCGGACAGGGGGCAGTGAGCAGTTCTTC.

V usage is TRBV30 and J usage is TRBJ2-1; D might be TRBD1 or TRBD2, each matching 5 bases. The CDR3 runs 13 residues. Germline V gene data show CDR1 as GTSNPN and CDR2 as SVGIG (reference sequence). Deletions cut 2 bases from V and 9 bases from J, with 14 bases between. CDR3 in DNA: TGTGCCTGGAGTCCCAGGGCGGCGGGTGAGCAGTTCTTC. It specifies CAWSPRAAGEQFF.

The genes are TRBV30 and TRBJ1-2, with TRBD1 as a possible D gene (6 bases). This CDR3 is 12 amino acids long. CDR1 and CDR2 from the germline V gene are GTSNPN and SVGIG (reference sequence). Deletions cut 2 bases from V and 12 bases from J, with 16 bases between. The CDR3 nucleotides read TGTGCCTGGAGTTCCCGGGACACACTCCACACCTTC. Translated, it gives CAWSSRDTLHTF. Supplemented by reference TRBV30 and TRBJ1-2, the full variable domain reads SQTIHQWPATLVQPVGSPLSLECTVEGTSNPNLYWYRQAAGRGLQLLFYSVGIGQISSEVPQNLSASRPQDRQFILSSKKLLLSDSGFYLCAWSSRDTLHTFGSGTRLTVV.

The CDR3 DNA sequence: TGTGCCAGCATCACCTTGGGGGAGCAGTACTTC. Its translation: CASITLGEQYF. The V call is TRBV7-2, the J call TRBJ2-7; no definite D call. Trimming pared 7 bases from V and 7 bases from J, leaving 11 bases between. The length of the CDR3 is 11 residues. The germline V gene encodes CDR1 SGHTA and CDR2 FQGNSA.

The chain joins TRBV28 to TRBJ2-7; either TRBD1 or TRBD2 may fit D (6 bases each). From germline, CDR1 is MDHEN and CDR2 SYDVKM. This CDR3 has 16 residues. The ends were cut back, 6 bases at V and 7 bases at J, with 25 bases in the middle. The CDR3 here is CASRPQGIGGRREQYF. CDR3 nucleotide sequence: TGTGCCAGCAGACCCCAGGGGATCGGGGGAAGGCGAGAGCAGTACTTC.

This chain connects TRBV30 to TRBJ2-3; 12 positions agree with TRBD2. The CDR3 length is 17 residues. Germline V lookup: CDR1 GTSNPN, CDR2 SVGIG (reference sequence). V was clipped by 0 bases and J by 2 bases; unmatched bases: 6. CDR3 in amino acids: CAWSVRRTSGTTDTQYF. DNA of the CDR3: TGTGCCTGGAGTGTACGTCGGACTAGCGGGACCACAGATACGCAGTATTTT.

The V gene is TRBV30, the J gene TRBJ2-5; 7 bases align to TRBD2. CDR3 length: 12 amino acids. From germline, CDR1 is GTSNPN and CDR2 SVGIG (reference sequence). The CDR3 coding sequence is TGTGCTGGCGGGAGACCGAAAGAGACCCAGTACTTC. Translated, it gives CAGGRPKETQYF.

This clone was observed a few times. DNA of the CDR3: TGTGCCAGCAGTGAAGTAACAGGGCCCTCCAAAAACATTCAGTACTTC. This codes for CASSEVTGPSKNIQYF. This chain joins TRBV2 and TRBJ2-4; possibly TRBD1 for D (6 bases). Germline V lookup: CDR1 SNHLY, CDR2 FYNNEI. This CDR3 has 16 amino acids. Trimming left V 1 base short and J 2 bases short, with 12 bases between.

The chain has TRBV5-1 and TRBJ2-1, with TRBD1 matching 9 bases. Germline CDR1 reads SGHRS; CDR2 reads YFSETQ. The ends lost 1 base at V and 4 bases at J; junction bases unmatched: 9. The CDR3 runs to 17 residues. This CDR3 is CASSLPAGTGRYNEQFF. Written as DNA, the CDR3 is TGCGCCAGCAGCTTGCCCGCCGGGACAGGGCGATACAATGAGCAGTTCTTC.

Details on this clone: The sample carries other DNA sequences with the same CDR3. The chain joins TRBV30 to TRBJ2-7; D remains ambiguous. CDR3 length equals 12 residues. Germline V CDR1 and CDR2: GTSNPN, SVGIG (reference sequence). V gave up 0 bases and J gave up 3 bases, with 6 bases separating them. CDR3 nucleotide sequence: TGTGCCTGGAGTGTACGTGACTACGAGCAGTACTTC. Translated: CAWSVRDYEQYF.

V is TRBV27 and J is TRBJ1-6; D unresolved. The length of the CDR3 is 14 residues. V was clipped by 1 base and J by 8 bases, with 9 bases between them. Germline V gives CDR1 MNHEY, CDR2 SMNVEV (reference sequence). The DNA for the CDR3 is TGTGCCAGCAGTTTATACCCCCAGGATTCACCCCTCCACTTT. Translated, it gives CASSLYPQDSPLHF.

Points on this clone: Different DNA sequences within this sample yield the same CDR3. The CDR3 is CATSRGSYEQYF. CDR3 in DNA: TGTGCCACCAGCAGAGGTTCCTACGAGCAGTACTTC. This chain connects TRBV15 to TRBJ2-7; D not resolved. Germline values: CDR1 LNHNV, CDR2 YYDKDF (reference sequence). V was pared by 1 base and J by 1 base, with 2 bases between. The CDR3 loop spans 12 amino acids.

This chain connects TRBV6-6 to TRBJ2-5; D is unclear. The V end was cut by 2 bases, the J end by 2 bases, with 15 bases between. The CDR3 totals 16 residues. Germline CDR1 MNHNY, CDR2 SVGAGI (reference sequence). CDR3 nucleotides: TGTGCCAGCAGTTACCCCCACGGAGATCGTCAAGAGACCCAGTACTTC. Its protein product is CASSYPHGDRQETQYF.

CDR3 in DNA: TGTGCCAGCTCACCATGGACGGGGGGAGACCAGCCCCAGCATTTT. This translates into CASSPWTGGDQPQHF. The V call is TRBV18, the J call TRBJ1-5, with D possibly TRBD1 on 5 matching bases. Germline lookup yields CDR1 KGHSH and CDR2 LQKENI. This CDR3 is built from 15 residues. The germline V and J ends were trimmed by 2 bases and 7 bases, with 15 bases remaining between them.

The chain carries TRBV4-1 and TRBJ2-3, with 9 bases lining up with TRBD2. Germline CDR1 MGHRA, CDR2 YSYEKL. V lost 1 base, J lost 6 bases, and 5 bases stayed unmatched. This CDR3 has 15 amino acids. The DNA of the CDR3 is TGCGCCAGCAGCCAAGCCGGGACTAGCTCGGATACGCAGTATTTT. It translates to CASSQAGTSSDTQYF.

The V and J genes are TRBV29-1 and TRBJ2-5; 10 positions agree with TRBD1. The CDR3 is made up of 17 amino acids. Germline loops: CDR1 SQVTM, CDR2 ANQGSEA. Trimming took 2 bases from V and 4 from J; bases not matched to a gene: 13. CDR3 DNA sequence: TGCAGCGTTGAACCGGGACAGGGGAGAGGGGCCAGAGAGACCCAGTACTTC. It specifies CSVEPGQGRGARETQYF.